Presented here are 31 T cell receptor beta chains from one specimen sequenced in a study of post-analysis software for immune sequencing data. Findings and caveats of the study: Patients showed TRBV5-6, TRBV5-1 and TRBV20-1 among five TRBV segments more frequent than in controls.

The authors incorporated unique molecular identifiers into the TCR beta cDNA libraries. TCRdb fed the PCR reads into MiXCR, producing one record per CDR3 protein. The sample carries a few hundred thousand distinct CDR3 sequences, around a third recorded once. Antigens of these TCRs are unknown. The sample consisted of blood. The source is a girl aged 2-17 years with multiple sclerosis.

This clonotype was counted a few times. The V gene is TRBV5-1, the J gene TRBJ1-1; maybe TRBD1 (5 bases). Germline loops: CDR1 SGHRS, CDR2 YFSETQ. Trimming took 0 bases from V and 5 from J, leaving 11 bases between them. The CDR3 totals 14 residues. Here the CDR3 DNA reads TGCGCCAGCAGCTTGGCGGGGGGAAGGACTGAAGCTTTCTTT. It encodes CASSLAGGRTEAFF.

This clonotype was observed a few times. This sequence joins TRBV20-1 and TRBJ2-7; D is unclear. The V gene lost 4 bases and the J gene lost 6 bases, with 25 bases spanning the gap. Per germline, CDR1 DFQATT and CDR2 SNEGSKA (reference sequence). The length of the CDR3 is 16 residues. CDR3 sequence: CSAKQQTSVSSAEQYF. For the CDR3, the DNA is TGCAGTGCTAAACAGCAGACCTCAGTCTCCTCGGCCGAGCAGTACTTC.

This clonotype has just a few counts. The V call is TRBV12-3 or TRBV12-4, the J call TRBJ1-1; 12 bases line up with TRBD1. V shed 6 bases and J 3 bases; nucleotides not matched to a gene: 11. The CDR3 length is 17 residues. CDR3 DNA: TGTGCCAGCAGCTTGAGGGACAGGGGGCGGGAGGACACTGAAGCTTTCTTT. The encoded protein is CASSLRDRGREDTEAFF.

The chain is built from TRBV10-2 and TRBJ2-7; D is possibly TRBD1 or TRBD2 (5 bases each). V lost 4 bases, J lost 3 bases, and 16 bases lay in between. The CDR3 loop spans 15 amino acids. The germline V gene encodes CDR1 WSHSY and CDR2 SAAADI. CDR3 in amino acids: CASSATGTPYYEQYF. The CDR3 DNA reads as TGCGCCAGCAGTGCGACCGGGACCCCTTACTACGAGCAGTACTTC.

Remarks on this clonotype: A junction boundary mismatches the germline segment, possibly from a read error. This chain links TRBV10-1 with TRBJ2-3; 9 bases align to TRBD2. Germline loops: CDR1 WNHNN, CDR2 SYGVQD (reference sequence). The CDR3 covers 17 residues. CDR3 bases: TGCGCCAGCAGTGAGAGGCGGGGGGGAGAATGCACAGATGCGCAGTATTTT. Translation gives CASSERRGGECTDAQYF.

This clonotype has a handful of counts. This chain joins TRBV20-1 and TRBJ2-3; 9 nucleotides agree with TRBD2. The CDR3 is 14 residues long. Trimming took 5 bases from V and 1 from J; bases not matched to a gene: 4. CDR1 and CDR2 from the germline V gene are DFQATT and SNEGSKA (reference sequence). CDR3 nucleotides: TGCAGTGCTGCAGCGGGGGGCGGCACAGATACGCAGTATTTT. Protein product: CSAAAGGGTDTQYF.

In this sample, this clonotype turned up a few times. The chain has TRBV28 and TRBJ2-3; 7 nucleotides align to TRBD1. The CDR3 runs to 15 residues. Germline V lookup: CDR1 MDHEN, CDR2 SYDVKM. With 6 bases clipped from V and 2 bases from J, the junction kept 8 bases outside the gene matches. The CDR3 region is CASRLTGEPTDTQYF. The CDR3 DNA sequence: TGTGCCAGCAGACTAACAGGGGAGCCCACAGATACGCAGTATTTT.

This clonotype has more than one count but fewer than ten. V gene TRBV6-2 or TRBV6-3 combines with J gene TRBJ2-5, with D maybe TRBD1 (8 bases). This CDR3 region has 13 residues. Trimming stripped 8 bases from V and 4 bases from J, with 14 bases between. Germline loops: CDR1 MNHEY, CDR2 SVGEGT. CDR3 sequence reads: CASHRGGRETQYF. CDR3 bases: TGTGCCAGCCACAGGGGGGGACGAGAGACCCAGTACTTC.

A few counts support this clonotype. J is TRBJ1-2 and V is TRBV5-5; no clear D gene. Germline CDR1 and CDR2: SGHKS and YYEKEE (reference sequence). V shed 3 bases and J shed 4 bases, with 10 bases lying between them. CDR3 length: 13 residues. The CDR3 nucleotides read TGTGCCAGCAGCTCTGGAGAGGGCTATGGCTACACCTTC. This encodes CASSSGEGYGYTF.

The sample holds a few counts of this clonotype. V usage is TRBV7-9 and J usage is TRBJ1-2; TRBD1 might be the D (5 bases). This CDR3 is built from 13 residues. Germline values: CDR1 SEHNR, CDR2 FQNEAQ (reference sequence). The V end lost 2 bases, the J end lost 6 bases, and 10 bases lay between the germline ends. The CDR3 here is CASSLSGPDGYTF. The CDR3 bases are TGTGCCAGCAGCTTATCGGGGCCAGATGGCTACACCTTC.

This chain uses TRBV28 with TRBJ2-1, with 8 bases identical to TRBD1. The CDR3 is 16 amino acids. Trimming at V came to 4 bases and at J to 4 bases, leaving 9 bases not matched to a gene. CDR1 and CDR2 (germline): MDHEN, SYDVKM. Here the CDR3 DNA reads TGTGCCAGCAGTTCCCGGACAGGGTTGGGATACAATGAGCAGTTCTTC. Amino acid sequence: CASSSRTGLGYNEQFF.

Only a few counts were recorded for this clonotype. V is TRBV12-3 or TRBV12-4 and J is TRBJ1-5; tentative D call: TRBD1 (5 bases). Trimming removed 4 bases at V and 6 bases at J, with 16 bases between. The CDR3 contains 15 residues. The CDR3 loop is CASSSRQIDAQPQHF. The CDR3 region has the DNA TGTGCCAGCAGTTCCCGACAGATTGATGCTCAGCCCCAGCATTTT.

This rearrangement joins TRBV7-3 to TRBJ1-6; D remains ambiguous. Deletions cut 5 bases from V and 9 bases from J, with 11 bases between. Germline V CDR1 and CDR2: SGHTA, FQGTGA. CDR3 length: 13 amino acids. The CDR3 spells CASSEIWGSPLHF. The CDR3 bases are TGTGCCAGCAGCGAGATCTGGGGTTCACCCCTCCACTTT.

The CDR3 is CAGSGHPEAYEQYF. In DNA form, the CDR3 reads TGTGCCGGAAGTGGACACCCGGAAGCCTACGAGCAGTACTTC. The chain is built from TRBV2 and TRBJ2-7; TRBD1 is a possible D gene (5 bases). The CDR3 extends over 14 amino acids. With 11 bases removed from V and 2 bases from J, the gap between germline ends came to 19 bases. Germline CDR1 SNHLY, CDR2 FYNNEI.

V and J are TRBV5-1 and TRBJ2-7, with D possibly being TRBD2 (6 bases). CDR1 and CDR2 (germline): SGHRS, YFSETQ. The CDR3 consists of 14 residues. V was clipped by 4 bases and J by 2 bases, with 13 bases between them. In DNA form, the CDR3 reads TGCGCCAGCAGCCCTCAACCGGGGGCCTACGAGCAGTACTTC. Translated: CASSPQPGAYEQYF. The full variable domain, with the rest looked up from reference TRBV5-1 and TRBJ2-7, is KAGVTQTPRYLIKTRGQQVTLSCSPISGHRSVSWYQQTPGQGLQFLFEYFSETQRNKGNFPGRFSGRQFSNSRSEMNVSTLELGDSALYLCASSPQPGAYEQYFGPGTRLTVT.

The chain employs TRBV5-1 and TRBJ1-2; TRBD1 aligns across 8 bases. V was clipped by 0 bases and J by 2 bases; unmatched bases: 12. CDR3 length: 18 residues. Per the germline V gene, CDR1 is SGHRS and CDR2 is YFSETQ. CDR3 sequence reads: CASSLVSAGQVSNYGYTF. For the CDR3, the DNA is TGCGCCAGCAGCTTGGTGAGTGCGGGACAGGTTTCCAACTATGGCTACACCTTC.

J is TRBJ1-1 and V is TRBV2, with no clear D. Germline V gene lookup returns CDR1 SNHLY and CDR2 FYNNEI. V shed 0 bases and J shed 4 bases, with 6 bases lying between them. This CDR3 is 13 amino acids long. CDR3 in amino acids: CASSEARRTEAFF. Here the CDR3 DNA reads TGTGCCAGCAGTGAAGCGCGGCGCACTGAAGCTTTCTTT. Combining the CDR3 with reference TRBV2 and TRBJ1-1 gives the whole variable domain EPEVTQTPSHQVTQMGQEVILRCVPISNHLYFYWYRQILGQKVEFLVSFYNNEISEKSEIFDDQFSVERPDGSNFTLKIRSTKLEDSAMYFCASSEARRTEAFFGQGTRLTVV.

CDR3 DNA: TGTGCCAGCAGTGAAGGTGTGAGTCTTGCTCAGCCCCAGCATTTT. The encoded protein is CASSEGVSLAQPQHF. The chain recombines TRBV2 with TRBJ1-5; D unresolved. V gave up 1 base and J gave up 6 bases, with 13 bases separating them. The CDR3 loop spans 15 amino acids. CDR1 SNHLY and CDR2 FYNNEI come from the germline V gene.

The chain uses TRBV5-1 and TRBJ2-1; TRBD1 aligns across 10 bases. There are 19 residues in the CDR3. Trimming cost V 0 bases and J 7 bases; bases outside gene matches: 16. Per germline, CDR1 SGHRS and CDR2 YFSETQ. The CDR3 spells CASSLGRLNTRQGANEQFF. The CDR3 DNA reads as TGCGCCAGCAGCTTGGGAAGGCTCAATACTCGACAGGGGGCGAATGAGCAGTTCTTC.

The rearrangement joins TRBV6-5 to TRBJ2-7; 11 bases are shared with TRBD1. Germline V gives CDR1 MNHEY, CDR2 SVGAGI. The CDR3 loop spans 16 amino acids. The junction had 8 bases not matched to a gene; V was cut back by 5 bases and J by 2 bases. CDR3 protein: CASSLQPGQGAYEQYF. CDR3 nucleotides: TGTGCCAGCAGTCTACAACCGGGACAGGGGGCCTACGAGCAGTACTTC.

This clonotype was found a few times. In DNA form, the CDR3 reads TGCAGTGCTAGCTCCCCCGGCCCCGTAGGTCAGCCCCAGCATTTT. Its protein product is CSASSPGPVGQPQHF. The J gene is TRBJ1-5, the V gene TRBV20-1; D is unresolved. This CDR3 spans 15 amino acids. V dropped 3 bases and J dropped 6 bases, with 18 bases sitting between them. The V gene's germline CDR1 is DFQATT and CDR2 SNEGSKA (reference sequence).

This clonotype was seen once. The V and J genes are TRBV3-1 and TRBJ2-5, with 8 bases lining up with TRBD2. The length of the CDR3 is 16 residues. Germline CDR1 and CDR2: LGHDT and YNNKEL (reference sequence). V dropped 1 base and J dropped 2; count of bases not matched to a gene: 6. The CDR3: CASSQGGGTLQETQYF. CDR3 nucleotide sequence: TGTGCCAGCAGCCAAGGCGGGGGGACTTTACAAGAGACCCAGTACTTC.

The sample holds many counts of this clonotype. The chain links TRBV14 to TRBJ1-2; 8 bases line up with TRBD1. The CDR3 runs 15 residues. V gave up 5 bases and J gave up 4 bases; unmatched junction bases: 9. CDR1 is SGHDN, CDR2 FVKESK, per germline. The CDR3 loop reads CASSSGQGRSYGYTF. Here the CDR3 DNA reads TGTGCCAGCAGCTCCGGACAGGGACGTAGCTATGGCTACACCTTC.

The chain links TRBV6-5 to TRBJ1-2; D gene ambiguous. The CDR3 length is 11 residues. V lost 7 bases, J lost 4 bases, and 7 bases lay in between. Germline CDR1 and CDR2: MNHEY and SVGAGI. CDR3 DNA: TGTGCCAGCATGGCCCCCTATGGCTACACCTTC. Its translation is CASMAPYGYTF.

This sequence joins TRBV6-5 and TRBJ2-7, with no clear D. The end of the DNA aligns better with TRBJ2-5, so the J call may be wrong. This CDR3 spans 14 amino acids. Germline-derived CDR1 and CDR2 are MNHEY and SVGAGI. CDR3 sequence (DNA): TGTGCCAGCAGTTACTCGGAGCTTTGGGAGACCCAGTACTTC. It specifies CASSYSELWETQYF.

V is TRBV11-1 and J is TRBJ1-2; D is undetermined. CDR3 length equals 15 residues. The V end was cut by 0 bases, the J end by 0 bases, with 8 bases between. CDR1 is SGHAT, CDR2 FQDESV, per germline (reference sequence). The CDR3 here is CASSLADGTNYGYTF. The CDR3 region has the DNA TGTGCCAGCAGCTTAGCCGACGGGACTAACTATGGCTACACCTTC.

This clonotype has just a few counts. V usage is TRBV11-1 and J usage is TRBJ2-5; 9 nucleotides align to TRBD2. The CDR3 consists of 15 residues. CDR1 is SGHAT and CDR2 is FQDESV in the germline V gene (reference sequence). J was trimmed by 5 bases and V by 1 base; bases with no gene match: 5. CDR3 sequence: CASSLEGLAGETQYF. As DNA, the CDR3 is TGTGCCAGCAGCTTAGAGGGACTAGCAGGGGAGACCCAGTACTTC.

This clonotype was recorded many times. This chain connects TRBV20-1 to TRBJ2-5; perhaps TRBD2 as D (5 bases). The V gene's germline CDR1 is DFQATT and CDR2 SNEGSKA (reference sequence). The CDR3 runs 12 residues. V dropped 8 bases and J dropped 4 bases, with 14 bases sitting between them. CDR3 in amino acids: CSCRGRVETQYF. The CDR3 coding sequence is TGCAGTTGCCGCGGGCGGGTAGAGACCCAGTACTTC.

This clonotype was observed a few times. The rearrangement uses TRBV20-1 and TRBJ2-1; D assignment may be TRBD1 or TRBD2 (7 bases each). The CDR3 sequence is 17 residues long. Germline V gene sequence: CDR1 DFQATT, CDR2 SNEGSKA (reference sequence). The V end was cut by 0 bases, the J end by 4 bases, with 19 bases between. The CDR3 DNA reads as TGCAGTGCTAGAGATGTCAGGGGGGGGCGGGTATACAATGAGCAGTTCTTC. Residues: CSARDVRGGRVYNEQFF.

As regards this clonotype: The junction differs from germline at one of its ends, possibly a read error. V usage is TRBV5-1 and J usage is TRBJ2-7; D may match TRBD1 or TRBD2 (6 bases each). Germline CDR1 is SGHRS and CDR2 is YFSETQ. The length of the CDR3 is 15 residues. CDR3 sequence reads: CASSLLPGAVYERYF. Here the CDR3 DNA reads TGCGCCAGCAGCTTGTTACCGGGGGCGGTCTACGAGCGGTACTTC. Variable domain in full (rest from reference TRBV5-1 and TRBJ2-7): KAGVTQTPRYLIKTRGQQVTLSCSPISGHRSVSWYQQTPGQGLQFLFEYFSETQRNKGNFPGRFSGRQFSNSRSEMNVSTLELGDSALYLCASSLLPGAVYERYFGPGTRLTVT.

The CDR3 region is CASSTGGAGKNIQYF. CDR3 DNA sequence: TGTGCCAGCAGCACCGGGGGGGCAGGCAAAAACATTCAGTACTTC. This chain connects TRBV7-9 to TRBJ2-4, with 8 bases that match TRBD2. J gave up 3 bases and V 5 bases, and 6 bases lay outside the gene matches. The CDR3 is 15 residues long. Germline V gene data show CDR1 as SEHNR and CDR2 as FQNEAQ (reference sequence).